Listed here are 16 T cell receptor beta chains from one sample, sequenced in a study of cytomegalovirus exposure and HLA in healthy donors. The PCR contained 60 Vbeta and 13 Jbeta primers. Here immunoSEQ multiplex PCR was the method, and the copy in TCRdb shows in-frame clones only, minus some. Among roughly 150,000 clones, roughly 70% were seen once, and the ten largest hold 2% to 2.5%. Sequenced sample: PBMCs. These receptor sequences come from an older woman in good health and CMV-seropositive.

The CDR3 region is CASSSSTGGNEKLFF. CDR3 coding DNA: TGTGCCAGCAGCTCATCGACAGGGGGAAATGAAAAACTGTTTTTT. This sequence joins TRBV5-4 and TRBJ1-4, with 9 bases fitting TRBD1. Losses at the gene ends were 3 bases for V and 5 bases for J; bases not matched to a gene: 5. The germline CDR1 and CDR2 sequences are SGHNT and YYREEE (reference sequence). The CDR3 totals 15 residues. The whole variable domain, remainder taken from reference TRBV5-4 and TRBJ1-4, is ETGVTQSPTHLIKTRGQQVTLRCSSQSGHNTVSWYQQALGQGPQFIFQYYREEENGRGNFPPRFSGLQFPNYSSELNVNALELDDSALYLCASSSSTGGNEKLFFGSGTQLSVL.

CDR3 residues: CASSQTYSSRAFF. In DNA form, the CDR3 reads TGTGCCAGCAGTCAAACGTATTCAAGTAGAGCTTTCTTT. The chain is built from TRBV6-5 and TRBJ1-1, with no clear D. The CDR3 runs to 13 residues. V dropped 5 bases and J dropped 10 bases, with 17 bases sitting between them. Germline assignment: CDR1 MNHEY and CDR2 SVGAGI.

The CDR3 region is CASSPPGQSFSGANVLTF. CDR3 sequence (DNA): TGCGCCAGCAGCCCACCGGGACAGAGTTTCTCTGGGGCCAACGTCCTGACTTTC. The rearrangement joins TRBV5-1 to TRBJ2-6, with TRBD1 identical over 7 bases. After removal of 4 bases from V and 0 bases from J, the junction contained 10 bases not matched to a gene. The CDR3 totals 18 residues. Per the germline V gene, CDR1 is SGHRS and CDR2 is YFSETQ.

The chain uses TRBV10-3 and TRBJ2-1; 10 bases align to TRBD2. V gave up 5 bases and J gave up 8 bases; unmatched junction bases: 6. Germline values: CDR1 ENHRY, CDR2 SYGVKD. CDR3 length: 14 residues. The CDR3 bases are TGTGCCATCAGTAGCGGGAGGGGCTGGGATGAGCAGTTCTTC. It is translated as CAISSGRGWDEQFF.

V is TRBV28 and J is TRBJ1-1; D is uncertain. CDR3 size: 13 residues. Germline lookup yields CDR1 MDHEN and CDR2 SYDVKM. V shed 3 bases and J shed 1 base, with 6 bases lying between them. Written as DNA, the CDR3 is TGTGCCAGCAGTTTCGGAGGGAACACTGAAGCTTTCTTT. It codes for CASSFGGNTEAFF.

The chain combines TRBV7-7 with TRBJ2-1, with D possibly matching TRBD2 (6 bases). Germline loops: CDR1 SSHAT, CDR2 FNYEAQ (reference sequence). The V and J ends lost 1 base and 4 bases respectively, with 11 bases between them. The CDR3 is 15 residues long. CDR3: CASSLGVSGYNEQFF. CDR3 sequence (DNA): TGTGCCAGCAGCTTAGGTGTTAGCGGATACAATGAGCAGTTCTTC.

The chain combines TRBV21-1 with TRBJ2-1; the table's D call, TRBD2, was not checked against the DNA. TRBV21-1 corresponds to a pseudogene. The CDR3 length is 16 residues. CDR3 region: CASKIQPAGKYNEQFF. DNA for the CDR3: TGTGCCAGCAAAATCCAACCAGCGGGGAAATACAATGAGCAGTTCTTC.

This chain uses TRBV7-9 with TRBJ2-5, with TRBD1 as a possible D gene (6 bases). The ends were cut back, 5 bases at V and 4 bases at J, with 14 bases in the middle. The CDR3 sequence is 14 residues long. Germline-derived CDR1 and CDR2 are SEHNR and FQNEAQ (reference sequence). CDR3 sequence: CASSLQGGGETQYF. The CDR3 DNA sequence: TGTGCCAGCAGCCTACAGGGTGGCGGAGAGACCCAGTACTTC.

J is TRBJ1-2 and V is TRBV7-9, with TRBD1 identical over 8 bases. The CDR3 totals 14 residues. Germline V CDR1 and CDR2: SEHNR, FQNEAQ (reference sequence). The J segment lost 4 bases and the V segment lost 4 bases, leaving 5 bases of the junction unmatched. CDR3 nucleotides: TGTGCCAGCAGCTCACTGGGACAGGTCTATGGCTACACCTTC. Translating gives CASSSLGQVYGYTF.

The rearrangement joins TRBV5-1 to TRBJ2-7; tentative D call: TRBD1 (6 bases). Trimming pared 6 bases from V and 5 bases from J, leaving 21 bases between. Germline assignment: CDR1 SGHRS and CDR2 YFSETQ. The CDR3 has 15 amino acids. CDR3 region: CASKPGVGGWDEQYF. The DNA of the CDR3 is TGCGCCAGCAAGCCCGGCGTTGGGGGCTGGGACGAGCAGTACTTC.

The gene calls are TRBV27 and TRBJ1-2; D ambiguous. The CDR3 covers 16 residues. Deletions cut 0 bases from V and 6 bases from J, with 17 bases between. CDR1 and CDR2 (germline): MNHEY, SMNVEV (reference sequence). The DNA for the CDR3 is TGTGCCAGCAGTTTATCGAGACCGGGATACCCTGATGGCTACACCTTC. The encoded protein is CASSLSRPGYPDGYTF.

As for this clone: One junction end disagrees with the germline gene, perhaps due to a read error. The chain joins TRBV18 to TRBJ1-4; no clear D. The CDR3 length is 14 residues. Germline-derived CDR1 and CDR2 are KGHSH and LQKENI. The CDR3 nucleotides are TGTGCCAGCTCCCCACCCGGGGTAAATGAAAAACTGTTTTTT. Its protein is CASSPPGVNEKLFF.

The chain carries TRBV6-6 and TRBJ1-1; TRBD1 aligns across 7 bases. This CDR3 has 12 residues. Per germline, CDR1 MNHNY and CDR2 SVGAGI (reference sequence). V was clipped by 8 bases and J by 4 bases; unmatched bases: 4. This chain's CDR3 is CASQDRVTEAFF. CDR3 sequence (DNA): TGTGCCAGCCAAGACAGGGTCACTGAAGCTTTCTTT.

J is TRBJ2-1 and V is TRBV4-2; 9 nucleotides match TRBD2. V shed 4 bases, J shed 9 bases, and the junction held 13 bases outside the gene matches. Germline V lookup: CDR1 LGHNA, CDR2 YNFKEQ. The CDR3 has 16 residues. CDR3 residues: CASSRNTAGGLGEQFF. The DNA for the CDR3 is TGTGCCAGCAGCCGGAACACAGCGGGAGGATTAGGTGAGCAGTTCTTC.

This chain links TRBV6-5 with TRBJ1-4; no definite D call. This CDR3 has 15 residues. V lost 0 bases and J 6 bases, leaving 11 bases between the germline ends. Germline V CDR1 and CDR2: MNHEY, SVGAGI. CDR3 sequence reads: CASSYSGRRDEKLFF. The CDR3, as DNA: TGTGCCAGCAGTTACTCCGGACGGAGGGATGAAAAACTGTTTTTT.

CDR3 DNA sequence: TGTGCCAGCAGGGGGAGCGGGGCGTACACAGATACGCAGTATTTT. Encoded protein: CASRGSGAYTDTQYF. The chain recombines TRBV28 with TRBJ2-3; 7 positions agree with TRBD2. CDR3 length: 15 residues. V lost 6 bases to trimming and J lost 2 bases; unmatched junction nucleotides: 8. CDR1 and CDR2 (germline): MDHEN, SYDVKM.